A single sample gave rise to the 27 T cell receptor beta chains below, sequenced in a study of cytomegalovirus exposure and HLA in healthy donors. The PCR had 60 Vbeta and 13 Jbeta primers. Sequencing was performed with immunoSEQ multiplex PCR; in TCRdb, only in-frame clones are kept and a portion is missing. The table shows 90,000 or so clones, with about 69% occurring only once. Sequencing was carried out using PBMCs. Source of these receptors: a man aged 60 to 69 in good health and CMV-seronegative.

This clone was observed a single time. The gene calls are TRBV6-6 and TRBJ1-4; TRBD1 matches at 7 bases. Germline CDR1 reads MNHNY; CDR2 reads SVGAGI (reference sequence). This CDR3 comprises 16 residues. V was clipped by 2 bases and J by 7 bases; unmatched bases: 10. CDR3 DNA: TGTGCCAGCAGTTACGCGAGCAGGGGGGATGGTGAAAAACTGTTTTTT. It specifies CASSYASRGDGEKLFF.

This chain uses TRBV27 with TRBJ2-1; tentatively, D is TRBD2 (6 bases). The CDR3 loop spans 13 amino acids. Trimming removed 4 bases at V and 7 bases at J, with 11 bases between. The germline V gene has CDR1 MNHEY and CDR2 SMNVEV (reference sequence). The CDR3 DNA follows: TGTGCCAGCAGTTCTGACGGAGGGAATGAGCAGTTCTTC. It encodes CASSSDGGNEQFF.

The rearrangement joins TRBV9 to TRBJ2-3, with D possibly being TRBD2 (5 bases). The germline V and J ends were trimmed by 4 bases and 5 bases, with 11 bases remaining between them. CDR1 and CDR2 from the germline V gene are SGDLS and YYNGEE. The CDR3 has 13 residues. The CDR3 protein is CASSRFGVDTQYF. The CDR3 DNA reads TGTGCCAGCAGCCGGTTCGGGGTAGATACGCAGTATTTT.

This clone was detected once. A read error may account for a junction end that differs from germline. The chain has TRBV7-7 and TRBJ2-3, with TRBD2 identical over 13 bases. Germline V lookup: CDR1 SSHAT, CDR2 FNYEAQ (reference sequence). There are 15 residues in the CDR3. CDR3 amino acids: CASSPGTSGADTQYF. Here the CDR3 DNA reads TGTGCTAGCAGCCCCGGGACTAGCGGGGCAGATACGCAGTATTTT. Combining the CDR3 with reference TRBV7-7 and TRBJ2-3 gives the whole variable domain GAGVSQSPRYKVTKRGQDVTLRCDPISSHATLYWYQQALGQGPEFLTYFNYEAQPDKSGLPSDRFSAERPEGSISTLTIQRTEQRDSAMYRCASSPGTSGADTQYFGPGTRLTVL.

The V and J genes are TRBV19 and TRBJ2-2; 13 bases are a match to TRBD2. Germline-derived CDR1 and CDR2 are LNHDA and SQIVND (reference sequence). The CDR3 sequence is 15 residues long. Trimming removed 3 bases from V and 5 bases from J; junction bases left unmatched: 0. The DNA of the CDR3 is TGTGCCAGTAGTATGACTAGCGGGGGGACCGGGGAGCTGTTTTTT. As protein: CASSMTSGGTGELFF.

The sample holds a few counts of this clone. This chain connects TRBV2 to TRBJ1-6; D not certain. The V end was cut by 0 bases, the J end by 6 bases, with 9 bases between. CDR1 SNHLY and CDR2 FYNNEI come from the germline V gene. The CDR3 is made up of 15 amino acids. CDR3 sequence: CASSEAPLLNSPLHF. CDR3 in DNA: TGTGCCAGCAGTGAAGCCCCCCTCCTTAATTCACCCCTCCACTTT.

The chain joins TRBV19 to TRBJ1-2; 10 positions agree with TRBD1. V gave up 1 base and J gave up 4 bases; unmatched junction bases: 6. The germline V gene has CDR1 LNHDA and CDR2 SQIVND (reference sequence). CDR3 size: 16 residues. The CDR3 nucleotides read TGTGCCAGTAGTATAGGATCCGGACAGGGGGGCTATGGCTACACCTTC. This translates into CASSIGSGQGGYGYTF.

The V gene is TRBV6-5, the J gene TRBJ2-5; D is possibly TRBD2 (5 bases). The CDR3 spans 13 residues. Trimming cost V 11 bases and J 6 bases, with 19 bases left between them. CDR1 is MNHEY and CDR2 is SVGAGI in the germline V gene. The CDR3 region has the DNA TGTGCCGCGACCCCGGGGTCCGGACAGACCCAGTACTTC. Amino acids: CAATPGSGQTQYF.

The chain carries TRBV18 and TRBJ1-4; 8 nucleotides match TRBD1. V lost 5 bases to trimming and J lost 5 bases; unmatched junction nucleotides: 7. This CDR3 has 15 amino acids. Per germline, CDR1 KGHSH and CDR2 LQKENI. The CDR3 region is CASSIWTGQNEKLFF. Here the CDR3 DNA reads TGTGCCAGCTCAATCTGGACAGGGCAGAATGAAAAACTGTTTTTT.

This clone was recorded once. In DNA form, the CDR3 reads TGTGCCAGCAGCTCGGCGGGGACGACTGAAGCTTTCTTT. It translates to CASSSAGTTEAFF. The chain carries TRBV13 and TRBJ1-1; tentatively, D is TRBD1 (5 bases). V was clipped by 4 bases and J by 5 bases, with 11 bases between them. There are 13 residues in the CDR3. CDR1 PRHDT and CDR2 FYEKMQ come from the germline V gene (reference sequence).

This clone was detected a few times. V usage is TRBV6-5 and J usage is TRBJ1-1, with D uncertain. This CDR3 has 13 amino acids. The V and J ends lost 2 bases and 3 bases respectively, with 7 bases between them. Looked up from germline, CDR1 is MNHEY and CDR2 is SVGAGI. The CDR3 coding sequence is TGTGCCAGCAGTTACGGCAGGCACACTGAAGCTTTCTTT. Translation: CASSYGRHTEAFF.

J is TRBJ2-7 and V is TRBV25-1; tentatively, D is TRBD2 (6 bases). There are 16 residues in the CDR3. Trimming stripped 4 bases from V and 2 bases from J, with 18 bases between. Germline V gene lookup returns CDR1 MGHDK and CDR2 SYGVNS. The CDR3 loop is CASSASSLAPAYEQYF. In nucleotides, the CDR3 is TGTGCCAGCAGTGCCTCCTCGCTAGCGCCCGCCTACGAGCAGTACTTC.

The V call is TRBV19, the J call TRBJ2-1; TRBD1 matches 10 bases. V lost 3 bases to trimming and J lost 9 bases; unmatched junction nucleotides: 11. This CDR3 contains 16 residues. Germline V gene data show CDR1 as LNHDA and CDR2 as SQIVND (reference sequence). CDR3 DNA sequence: TGTGCCAGTAGTATTCTAGGGGGGACAGGGGAGGTTGAGCAGTTCTTC. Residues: CASSILGGTGEVEQFF.

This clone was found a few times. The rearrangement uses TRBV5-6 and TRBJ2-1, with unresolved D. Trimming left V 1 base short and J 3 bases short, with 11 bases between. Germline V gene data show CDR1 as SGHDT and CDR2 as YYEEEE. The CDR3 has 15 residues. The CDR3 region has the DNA TGTGCCAGCAGCTTGCTTCGGCGGATCTACAATGAGCAGTTCTTC. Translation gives CASSLLRRIYNEQFF.

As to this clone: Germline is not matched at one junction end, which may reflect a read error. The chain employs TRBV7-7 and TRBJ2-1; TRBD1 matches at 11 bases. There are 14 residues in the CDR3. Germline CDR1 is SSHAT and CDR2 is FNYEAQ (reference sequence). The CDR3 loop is CASSPRTGGREQFF. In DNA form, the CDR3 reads TGTGCTAGCAGCCCCCGGACAGGGGGCAGGGAGCAGTTCTTC.

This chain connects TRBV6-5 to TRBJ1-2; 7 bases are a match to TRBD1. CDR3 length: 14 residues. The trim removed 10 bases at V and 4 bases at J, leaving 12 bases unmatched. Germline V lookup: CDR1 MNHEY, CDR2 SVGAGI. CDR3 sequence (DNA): TGTGCCACCAGAAGGAGGGGGCTGAGCTATGGCTACACCTTC. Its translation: CATRRRGLSYGYTF.

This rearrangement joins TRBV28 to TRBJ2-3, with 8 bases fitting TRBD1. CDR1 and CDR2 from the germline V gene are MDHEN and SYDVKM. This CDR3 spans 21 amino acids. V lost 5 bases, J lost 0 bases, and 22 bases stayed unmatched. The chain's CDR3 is CASSPTHIRTGTSLSTDTQYF. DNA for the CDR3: TGTGCCAGCAGTCCCACCCATATCAGGACAGGGACCAGTCTTAGCACAGATACGCAGTATTTT.

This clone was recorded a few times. The CDR3 nucleotides read TGCGCCAGCAGCTTGGCCGGGGATCGGGCTTTCTTT. Translation gives CASSLAGDRAFF. This sequence joins TRBV5-1 and TRBJ1-1, with D unresolved. Germline V CDR1 and CDR2: SGHRS, YFSETQ. V was clipped by 0 bases and J by 11 bases, with 11 bases between them. The CDR3 has 12 residues.

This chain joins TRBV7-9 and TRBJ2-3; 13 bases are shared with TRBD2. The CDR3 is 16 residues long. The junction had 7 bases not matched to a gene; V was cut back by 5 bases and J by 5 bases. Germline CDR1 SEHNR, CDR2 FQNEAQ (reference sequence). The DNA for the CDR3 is TGTGCCAGCAGCCTTACTAGCGGGGGGGCGGAAGATACGCAGTATTTT. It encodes CASSLTSGGAEDTQYF.

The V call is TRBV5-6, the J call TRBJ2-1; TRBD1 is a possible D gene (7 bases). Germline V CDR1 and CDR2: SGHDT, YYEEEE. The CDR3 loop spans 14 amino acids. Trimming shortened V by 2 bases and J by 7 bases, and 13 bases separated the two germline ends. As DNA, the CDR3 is TGTGCCAGCAGCTTAGGCCCAGGGGGGAATGAGCAGTTCTTC. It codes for CASSLGPGGNEQFF.

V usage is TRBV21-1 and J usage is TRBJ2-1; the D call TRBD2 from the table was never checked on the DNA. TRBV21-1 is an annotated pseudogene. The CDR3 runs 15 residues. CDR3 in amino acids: CASSKVREAYNEQFF. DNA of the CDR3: TGTGCCAGCAGCAAAGTGCGGGAGGCCTACAATGAGCAGTTCTTC.

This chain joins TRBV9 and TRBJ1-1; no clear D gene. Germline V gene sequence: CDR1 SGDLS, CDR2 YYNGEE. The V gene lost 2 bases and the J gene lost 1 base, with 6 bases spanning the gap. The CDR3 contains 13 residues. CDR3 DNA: TGTGCCAGCAGCGTGAGCACGAACACTGAAGCTTTCTTT. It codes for CASSVSTNTEAFF.

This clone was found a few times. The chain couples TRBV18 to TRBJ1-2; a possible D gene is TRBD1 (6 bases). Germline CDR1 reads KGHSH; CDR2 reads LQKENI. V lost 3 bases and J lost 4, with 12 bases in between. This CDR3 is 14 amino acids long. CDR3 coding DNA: TGTGCCAGCTCACCGGGACATCAGGGCTATGGCTACACCTTC. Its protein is CASSPGHQGYGYTF.

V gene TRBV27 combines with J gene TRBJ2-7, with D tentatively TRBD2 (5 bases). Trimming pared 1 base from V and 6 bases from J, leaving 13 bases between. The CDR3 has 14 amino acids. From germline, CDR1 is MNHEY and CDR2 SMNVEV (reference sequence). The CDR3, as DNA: TGTGCCAGCAGTTTATATTCTCGAGGAGGCGAGCAGTACTTC. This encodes CASSLYSRGGEQYF.

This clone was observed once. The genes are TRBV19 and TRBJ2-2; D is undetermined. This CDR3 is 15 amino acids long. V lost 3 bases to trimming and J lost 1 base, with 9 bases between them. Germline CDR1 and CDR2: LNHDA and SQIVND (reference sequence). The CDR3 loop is CASSIAPGNTGELFF. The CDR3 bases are TGTGCCAGTAGTATCGCGCCTGGGAACACCGGGGAGCTGTTTTTT.

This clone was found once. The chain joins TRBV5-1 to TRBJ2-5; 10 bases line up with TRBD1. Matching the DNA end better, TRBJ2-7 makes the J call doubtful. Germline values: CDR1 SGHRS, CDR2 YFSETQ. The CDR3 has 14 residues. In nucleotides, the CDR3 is TGCGCCAGCAGCGACAGGGGGCGCTCCTACGAGCAGTACTTC. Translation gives CASSDRGRSYEQYF.

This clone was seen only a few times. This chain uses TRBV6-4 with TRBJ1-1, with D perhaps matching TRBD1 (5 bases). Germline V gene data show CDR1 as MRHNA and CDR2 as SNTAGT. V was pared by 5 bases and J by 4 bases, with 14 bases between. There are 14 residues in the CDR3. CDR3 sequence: CASSPRGFGTEAFF. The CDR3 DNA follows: TGTGCCAGCAGTCCCCGGGGGTTCGGCACTGAAGCTTTCTTT.